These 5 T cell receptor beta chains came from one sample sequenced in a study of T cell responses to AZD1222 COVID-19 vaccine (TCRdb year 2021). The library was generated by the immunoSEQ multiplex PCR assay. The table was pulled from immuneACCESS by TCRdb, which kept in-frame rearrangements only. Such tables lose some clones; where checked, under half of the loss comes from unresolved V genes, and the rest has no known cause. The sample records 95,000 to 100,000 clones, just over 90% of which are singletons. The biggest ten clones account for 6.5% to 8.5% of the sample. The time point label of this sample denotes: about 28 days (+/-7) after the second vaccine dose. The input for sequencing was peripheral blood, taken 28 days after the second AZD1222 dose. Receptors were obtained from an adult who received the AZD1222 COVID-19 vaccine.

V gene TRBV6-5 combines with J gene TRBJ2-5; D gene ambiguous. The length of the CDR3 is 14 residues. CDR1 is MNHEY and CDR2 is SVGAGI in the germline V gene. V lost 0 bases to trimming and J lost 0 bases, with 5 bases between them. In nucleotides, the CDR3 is TGTGCCAGCAGTTACTCTCGGTACCAAGAGACCCAGTACTTC. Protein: CASSYSRYQETQYF.

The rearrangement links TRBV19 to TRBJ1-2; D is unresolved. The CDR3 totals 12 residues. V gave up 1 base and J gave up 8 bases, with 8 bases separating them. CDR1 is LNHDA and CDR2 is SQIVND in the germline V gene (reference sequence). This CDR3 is CASSIGFVGYTF. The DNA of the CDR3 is TGTGCCAGTAGTATAGGGTTCGTCGGCTACACCTTC.

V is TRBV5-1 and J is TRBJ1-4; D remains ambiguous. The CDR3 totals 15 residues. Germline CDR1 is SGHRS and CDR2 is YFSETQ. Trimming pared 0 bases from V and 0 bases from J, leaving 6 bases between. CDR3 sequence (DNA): TGCGCCAGCAGCTTGGTTAGTTCAACTAATGAAAAACTGTTTTTT. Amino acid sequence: CASSLVSSTNEKLFF.

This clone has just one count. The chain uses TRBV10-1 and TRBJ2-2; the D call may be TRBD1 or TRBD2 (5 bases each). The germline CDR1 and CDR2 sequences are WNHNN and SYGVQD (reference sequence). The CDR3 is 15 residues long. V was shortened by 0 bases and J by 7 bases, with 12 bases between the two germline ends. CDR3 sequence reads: CASSESGGLIGELFF. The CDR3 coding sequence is TGCGCCAGCAGTGAGTCTGGGGGTCTGATCGGGGAGCTGTTTTTT.

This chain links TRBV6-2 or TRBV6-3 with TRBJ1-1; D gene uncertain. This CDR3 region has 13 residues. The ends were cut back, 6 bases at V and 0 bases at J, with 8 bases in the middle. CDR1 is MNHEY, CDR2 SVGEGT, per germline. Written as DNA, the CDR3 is TGTGCCAGCAGCAGGTTCATGAACACTGAAGCTTTCTTT. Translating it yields CASSRFMNTEAFF.